The clone carrying this T cell receptor beta chain was found a few times. What it binds is not known. The sample is drawn from a study of beta chain features in type 1 diabetes. Study-wide points: PCR, the amplification step, might favor shorter templates, equally in patients and controls. Cells that show high TCR expression could be over-represented by cDNA sequencing. A moderate, significant TCRB CDR3 shortening appeared in type 1 diabetes across four CD4+ subsets. Whether TCRB rearrangement is influenced by HLA type went unresolved here.

Markers CD45RO/CCR7/CD25/CD127/CD95/CD27 served to sort CD4+ naive, central memory, regulatory and stem cell-like memory cells. As every portion of the isolated RNA was reverse transcribed, the sequencing read expressed TCRB transcripts. Some clones are missing from TCRdb's copy, which holds only in-frame ones; the method was immunoSEQ multiplex PCR. The sample includes roughly 340,000 clones, roughly 12% of them seen just once. The J segment lost 3 bases and the V segment lost 4 bases, leaving 3 bases of the junction unmatched. The CDR3 sequence is 13 residues long. Germline CDR1 and CDR2: SGHNT and YYREEE (reference sequence).

This sequence joins TRBV5-4 and TRBJ2-7, with TRBD2 matching 8 bases. This clonotype originated in a woman between 18 and 30 years old with type 1 diabetes. Sequenced: naive CD4+ T cells from blood. The CDR3 region is CASSQSGGYEQYF. CDR3 nucleotides: TGTGCCAGCAGCCAAAGCGGGGGCTACGAGCAGTACTTC.